The rows below give T cell receptor beta chains drawn from one sample of a study of blood T cells in healthy people across ages. One entry per CDR3 protein, called by TCRdb with MiXCR from the 5' RACE reads. The sample holds over a million distinct CDR3 sequences; 59% are singletons and the top ten take 6.5% to 8.5%. The sample was blood. These receptors originate from a man aged 18 to 35 in good health. CDR3s leave out the opening cysteine and the closing phenylalanine or tryptophan. Rows give clone size only sometimes, using once, few, many, or a class for an expanded clone.

j_call | clone_size | cdr3_length | v_call | cdr3_aa
TRBJ2-7 | few | 12 | TRBV5-1 | ASSSGTGEDEQY
TRBJ2-7 | - | 11 | TRBV29-1 | SAARDIIYEQY
TRBJ2-7 | - | 15 | TRBV3-1 | ASSHHSPGPLPYEQY
TRBJ2-1 | once | 9 | TRBV29-1 | SAEGYNEQF
TRBJ2-5 | few | 13 | TRBV6-5 | ASSYSSLAGDEQY
TRBJ2-1 | - | 13 | TRBV19 | ASSKTSEDYNEQF
TRBJ1-1 | many | 13 | TRBV27 | ASTRGGRGGTEAF
TRBJ2-7 | - | 12 | TRBV15 | ATSYRDDSYEQY
TRBJ1-5 | - | 10 | TRBV10-3 | AIGGTGQPQH
TRBJ2-7 | once | 12 | TRBV20-1 | SARDAQGAYEQY
TRBJ2-3 | - | 13 | TRBV7-2 | ASSPGLASTDTQY
TRBJ2-1 | - | 11 | TRBV6-2/TRBV6-3 | ASSYNRLNEQF
TRBJ2-7 | - | 13 | TRBV20-1 | SADPSGGRGYEQY
TRBJ2-5 | - | 14 | TRBV12-3/TRBV12-4 | ASSLVEGLDQETQY
TRBJ1-6 | - | 12 | TRBV18 | ASSPNRGDSPLH
TRBJ1-1 | - | 11 | TRBV20-1 | SALGPRYTEAF
TRBJ1-2 | - | 12 | TRBV9 | ASSVGPGSGGYT